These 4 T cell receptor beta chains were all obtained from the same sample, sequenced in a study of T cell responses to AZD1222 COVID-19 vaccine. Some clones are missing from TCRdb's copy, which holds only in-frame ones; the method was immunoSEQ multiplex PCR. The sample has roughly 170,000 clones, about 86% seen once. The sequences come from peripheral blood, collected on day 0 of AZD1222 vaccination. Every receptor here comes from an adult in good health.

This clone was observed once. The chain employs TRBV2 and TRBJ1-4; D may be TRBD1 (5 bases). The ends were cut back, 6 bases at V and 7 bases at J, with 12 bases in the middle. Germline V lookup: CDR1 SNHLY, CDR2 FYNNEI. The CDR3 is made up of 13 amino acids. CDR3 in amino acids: CASRRGDFEKLFF. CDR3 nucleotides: TGTGCCAGCAGGAGAGGGGACTTTGAAAAACTGTTTTTT. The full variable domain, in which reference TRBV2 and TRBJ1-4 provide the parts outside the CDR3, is EPEVTQTPSHQVTQMGQEVILRCVPISNHLYFYWYRQILGQKVEFLVSFYNNEISEKSEIFDDQFSVERPDGSNFTLKIRSTKLEDSAMYFCASRRGDFEKLFFGSGTQLSVL.

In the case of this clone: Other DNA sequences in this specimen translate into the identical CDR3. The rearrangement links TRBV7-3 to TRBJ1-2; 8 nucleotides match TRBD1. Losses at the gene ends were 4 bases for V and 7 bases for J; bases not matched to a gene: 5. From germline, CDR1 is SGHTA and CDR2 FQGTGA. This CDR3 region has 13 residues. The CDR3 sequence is CASSSGQGVGYTF. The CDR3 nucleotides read TGTGCCAGCAGCTCCGGACAGGGAGTTGGCTACACCTTC. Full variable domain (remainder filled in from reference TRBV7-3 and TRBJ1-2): GAGVSQTPSNKVTEKGKYVELRCDPISGHTALYWYRQSLGQGPEFLIYFQGTGAADDSGLPNDRFFAVRPEGSVSTLKIQRTERGDSAVYLCASSSGQGVGYTFGSGTRLTVV.

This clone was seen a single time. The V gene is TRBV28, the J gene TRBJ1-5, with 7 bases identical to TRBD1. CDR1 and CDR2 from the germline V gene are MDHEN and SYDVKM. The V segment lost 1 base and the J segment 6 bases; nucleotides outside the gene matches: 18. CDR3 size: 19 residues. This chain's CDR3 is CASSLYLIQGKTQGQPQHF. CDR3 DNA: TGTGCCAGCAGTTTATATCTTATACAGGGGAAAACCCAGGGTCAGCCCCAGCATTTT.

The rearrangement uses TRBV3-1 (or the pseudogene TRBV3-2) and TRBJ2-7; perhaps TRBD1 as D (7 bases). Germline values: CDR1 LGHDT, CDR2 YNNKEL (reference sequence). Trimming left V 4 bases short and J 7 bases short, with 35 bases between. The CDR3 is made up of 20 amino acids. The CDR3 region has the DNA TGTGCCAGCAGCCCACCTGTCTGGGGACTCGGACGTATTATCAGGGGGGAGCAGTACTTC. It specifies CASSPPVWGLGRIIRGEQYF.